The clone carrying this T cell receptor delta chain was found a few times. As yet, its antigen is unknown. Other DNA sequences in the same sample also yield this CDR3. Germline CDR1 reads GEAIGNYY; CDR2 reads EKD. This CDR3 contains 20 residues. V was pared by 4 bases and J by 3 bases, with 24 bases of the junction left unmatched. Extracted RNA was reverse transcribed into cDNA. CDR3 amplicons came from multiplex PCR with pooled V-gene forward and constant-region reverse primers. TCRdb ran CATT on the multiplex PCR reads. The table records 22,000 or so delta-chain clones, around 7.9% of them present only once. The data were taken from a study of Vδ1+ human thymocytes. Study-wide findings and caveats: In the thymus, TRG and TRD repertoires looked highly polyclonal with Gaussian CDR3 lengths.

Sequencing input: Vdelta1+ gamma-delta thymocytes from the thymus. As to subset: FACS-sorted CD3+ TCRalphabeta- TCRVdelta1+ TCRVdelta2- thymocytes. The sequence was collected from a child under two years old who had congenital heart surgery. The chain links TRDV2 to TRDJ1; TRDD3 agrees at 8 bases. The CDR3: CACDASSTPGRTGGPDKLIF. The CDR3 region has the DNA TGTGCCTGTGATGCCTCATCGACGCCCGGGCGTACTGGGGGGCCCGATAAACTCATCTTT.